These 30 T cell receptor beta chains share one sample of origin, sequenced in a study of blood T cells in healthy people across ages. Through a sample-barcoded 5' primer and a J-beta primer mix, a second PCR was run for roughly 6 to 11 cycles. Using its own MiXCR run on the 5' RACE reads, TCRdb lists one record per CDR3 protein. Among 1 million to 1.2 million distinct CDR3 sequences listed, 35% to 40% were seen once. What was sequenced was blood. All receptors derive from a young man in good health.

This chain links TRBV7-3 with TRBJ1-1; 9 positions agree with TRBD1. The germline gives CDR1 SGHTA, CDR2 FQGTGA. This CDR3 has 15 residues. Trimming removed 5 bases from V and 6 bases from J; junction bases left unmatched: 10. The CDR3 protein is CASSQDRGIQAEAFF. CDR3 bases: TGTGCCAGCAGCCAGGACAGGGGTATACAAGCTGAAGCTTTCTTT.

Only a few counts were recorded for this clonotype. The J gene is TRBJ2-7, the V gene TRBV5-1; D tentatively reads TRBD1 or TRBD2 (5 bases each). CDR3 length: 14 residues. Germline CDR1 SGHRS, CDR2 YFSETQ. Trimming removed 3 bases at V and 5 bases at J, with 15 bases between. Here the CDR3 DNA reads TGCGCCAGCAGCTCCCCGACAAGGGGACACGAGCAGTACTTC. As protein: CASSSPTRGHEQYF.

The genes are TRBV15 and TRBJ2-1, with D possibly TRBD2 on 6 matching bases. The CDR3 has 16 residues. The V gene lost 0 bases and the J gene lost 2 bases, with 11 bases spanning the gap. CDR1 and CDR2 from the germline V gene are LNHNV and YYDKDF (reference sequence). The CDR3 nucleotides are TGTGCCACCAGCAGAGATCAAGGAGGGCCCTACAATGAGCAGTTCTTC. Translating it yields CATSRDQGGPYNEQFF.

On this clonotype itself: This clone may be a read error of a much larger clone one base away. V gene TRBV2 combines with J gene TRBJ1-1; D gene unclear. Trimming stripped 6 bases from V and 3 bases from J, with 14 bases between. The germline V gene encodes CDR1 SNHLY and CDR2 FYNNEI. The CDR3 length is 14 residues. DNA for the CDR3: TGTGCCAGCAGGGCGACCCCCACTGACACTGAAGCTTTCTTT. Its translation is CASRATPTDTEAFF.

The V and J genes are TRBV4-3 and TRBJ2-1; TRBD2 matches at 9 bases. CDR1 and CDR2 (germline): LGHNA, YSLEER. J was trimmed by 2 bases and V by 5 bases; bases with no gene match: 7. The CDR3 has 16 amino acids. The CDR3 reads CASSVLAGNPYNEQFF. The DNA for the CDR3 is TGCGCCAGCAGCGTGCTAGCGGGGAATCCCTACAATGAGCAGTTCTTC.

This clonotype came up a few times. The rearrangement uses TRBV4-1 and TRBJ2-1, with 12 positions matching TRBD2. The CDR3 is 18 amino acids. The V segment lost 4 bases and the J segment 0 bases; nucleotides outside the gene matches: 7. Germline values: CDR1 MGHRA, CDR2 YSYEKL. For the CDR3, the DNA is TGCGCCAGCAGCCTCGGGACTAGCGGGCTTAGCTCCTACAATGAGCAGTTCTTC. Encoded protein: CASSLGTSGLSSYNEQFF.

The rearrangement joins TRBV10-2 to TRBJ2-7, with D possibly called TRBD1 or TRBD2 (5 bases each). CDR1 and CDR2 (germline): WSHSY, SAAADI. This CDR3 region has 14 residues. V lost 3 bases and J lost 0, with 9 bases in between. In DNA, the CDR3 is TGCGCCAGCAGTGAACTAGGGACCTCCTACGAGCAGTACTTC. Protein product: CASSELGTSYEQYF.

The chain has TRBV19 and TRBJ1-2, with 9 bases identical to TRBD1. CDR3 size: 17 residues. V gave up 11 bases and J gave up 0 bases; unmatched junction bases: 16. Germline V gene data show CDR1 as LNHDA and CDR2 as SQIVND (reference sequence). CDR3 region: CAAQMDGQGRSNYGYTF. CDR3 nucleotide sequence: TGTGCCGCCCAGATGGATGGACAGGGGCGATCTAACTATGGCTACACCTTC.

Here the CDR3 DNA reads TGCAGCGTTGGAGCCCCCAGGGGCTACAATGAGCAGTTCTTC. It yields the protein CSVGAPRGYNEQFF. J is TRBJ2-1 and V is TRBV29-1, with a possible D match to TRBD1 (6 bases). Germline V gene sequence: CDR1 SQVTM, CDR2 ANQGSEA. Trimming took 4 bases from V and 3 from J, leaving 13 bases between them. The CDR3 runs to 14 residues.

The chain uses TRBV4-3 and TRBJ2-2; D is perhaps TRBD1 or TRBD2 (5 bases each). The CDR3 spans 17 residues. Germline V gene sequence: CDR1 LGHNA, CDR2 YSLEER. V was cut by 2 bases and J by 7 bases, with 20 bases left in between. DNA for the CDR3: TGCGCCAGCAGCCAACGCCGGGACCTGAGCCGCAACGGGGAGCTGTTTTTT. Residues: CASSQRRDLSRNGELFF.

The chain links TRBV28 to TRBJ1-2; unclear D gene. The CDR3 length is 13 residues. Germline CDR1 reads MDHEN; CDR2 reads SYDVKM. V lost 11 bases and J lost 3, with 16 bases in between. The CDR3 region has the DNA TGTGCCGCCAGAGAGCTTCGAGACTATGGCTACACCTTC. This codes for CAARELRDYGYTF.

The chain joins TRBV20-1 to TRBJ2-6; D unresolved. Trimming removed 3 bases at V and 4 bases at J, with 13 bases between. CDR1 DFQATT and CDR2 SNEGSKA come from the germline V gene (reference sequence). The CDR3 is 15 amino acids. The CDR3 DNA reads TGCAGTGCTAGGATGACCGGTGCGGGGGCCAACGTCCTGACTTTC. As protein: CSARMTGAGANVLTF.

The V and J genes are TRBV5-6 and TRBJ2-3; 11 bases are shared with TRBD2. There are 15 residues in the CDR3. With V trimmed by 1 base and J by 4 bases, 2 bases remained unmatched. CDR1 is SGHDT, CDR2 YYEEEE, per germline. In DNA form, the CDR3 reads TGTGCCAGCAGCTTGCCTAGCGGGGGGCCAGATACGCAGTATTTT. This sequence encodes CASSLPSGGPDTQYF.

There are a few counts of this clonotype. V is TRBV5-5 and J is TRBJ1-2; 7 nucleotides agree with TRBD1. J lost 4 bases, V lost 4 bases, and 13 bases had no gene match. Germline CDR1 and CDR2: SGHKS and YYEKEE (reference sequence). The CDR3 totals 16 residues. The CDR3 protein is CASSLSRQGGVYGYTF. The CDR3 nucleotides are TGTGCCAGCAGCCTCTCTAGACAGGGAGGGGTCTATGGCTACACCTTC.

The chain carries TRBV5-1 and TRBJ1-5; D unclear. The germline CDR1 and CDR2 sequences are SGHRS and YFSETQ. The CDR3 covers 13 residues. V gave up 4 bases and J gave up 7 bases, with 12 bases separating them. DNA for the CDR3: TGCGCCAGCAGCCAACGCTCGGGACAGCCCCAGCATTTT. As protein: CASSQRSGQPQHF.

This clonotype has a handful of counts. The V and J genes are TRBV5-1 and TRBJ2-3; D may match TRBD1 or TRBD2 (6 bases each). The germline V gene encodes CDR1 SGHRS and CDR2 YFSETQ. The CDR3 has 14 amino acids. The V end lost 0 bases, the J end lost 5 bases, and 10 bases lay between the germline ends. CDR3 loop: CASSLEGGQDTQYF. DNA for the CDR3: TGCGCCAGCAGCTTGGAGGGGGGTCAAGATACGCAGTATTTT.

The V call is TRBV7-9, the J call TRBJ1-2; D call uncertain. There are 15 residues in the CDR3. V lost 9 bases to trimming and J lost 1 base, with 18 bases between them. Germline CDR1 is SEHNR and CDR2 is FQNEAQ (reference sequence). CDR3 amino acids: CASFPPAGRNYGYTF. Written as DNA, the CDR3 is TGTGCCAGTTTTCCCCCGGCGGGCCGTAACTATGGCTACACCTTC.

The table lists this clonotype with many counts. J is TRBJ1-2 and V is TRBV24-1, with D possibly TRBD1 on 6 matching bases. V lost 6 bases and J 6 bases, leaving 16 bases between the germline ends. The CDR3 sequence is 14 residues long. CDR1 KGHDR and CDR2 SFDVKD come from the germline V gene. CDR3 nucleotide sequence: TGTGCCACCAGTACGCCGGGGGCCATCGATGGCTACACCTTC. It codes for CATSTPGAIDGYTF.

The CDR3 here is CAIGNYYYEQYF. CDR3 DNA sequence: TGTGCCATCGGAAACTACTACTACGAGCAGTACTTC. The chain combines TRBV10-3 with TRBJ2-7; D unclear. The germline V gene encodes CDR1 ENHRY and CDR2 SYGVKD. Trimming took off 8 bases at V and 3 bases at J, with 11 bases between the two ends. This CDR3 is built from 12 residues.

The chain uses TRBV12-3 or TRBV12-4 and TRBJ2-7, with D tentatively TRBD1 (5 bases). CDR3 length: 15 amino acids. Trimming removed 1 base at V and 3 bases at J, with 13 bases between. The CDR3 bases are TGTGCCAGCAGTTTAGAGGCAGGGCTTCTCTACGAGCAGTACTTC. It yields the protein CASSLEAGLLYEQYF.

CDR3 protein: CASSQALLRGLAGTDTQYF. In DNA form, the CDR3 reads TGCGCCAGCAGCCAAGCACTTCTCAGGGGACTAGCTGGGACAGATACGCAGTATTTT. V gene TRBV4-3 combines with J gene TRBJ2-3; 9 positions agree with TRBD2. The CDR3 is 19 amino acids. Germline V gene lookup returns CDR1 LGHNA and CDR2 YSLEER. The V segment lost 1 base and the J segment 3 bases; nucleotides outside the gene matches: 14.

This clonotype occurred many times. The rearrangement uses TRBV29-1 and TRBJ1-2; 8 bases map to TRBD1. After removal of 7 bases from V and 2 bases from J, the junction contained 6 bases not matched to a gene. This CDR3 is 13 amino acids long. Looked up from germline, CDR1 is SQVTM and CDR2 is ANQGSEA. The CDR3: CSAGDRGNYGYTF. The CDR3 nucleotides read TGCAGCGCCGGAGACAGGGGCAACTATGGCTACACCTTC. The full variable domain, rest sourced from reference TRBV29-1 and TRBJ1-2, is SAVISQKPSRDICQRGTSLTIQCQVDSQVTMMFWYRQQPGQSLTLIATANQGSEATYESGFVIDKFPISRPNLTFSTLTVSNMSPEDSSIYLCSAGDRGNYGYTFGSGTRLTVV.

The CDR3 DNA is TGCGCCAGCAGCCAAGATAACGGGGGGGGATACAATGAGCAGTACTTC. Protein sequence: CASSQDNGGGYNEQYF. The V and J genes are TRBV4-3 and TRBJ2-5; TRBD2 matches at 8 bases. Germline CDR1 LGHNA, CDR2 YSLEER. V was pared by 0 bases and J by 11 bases, with 14 bases of the junction left unmatched. This CDR3 has 16 amino acids.

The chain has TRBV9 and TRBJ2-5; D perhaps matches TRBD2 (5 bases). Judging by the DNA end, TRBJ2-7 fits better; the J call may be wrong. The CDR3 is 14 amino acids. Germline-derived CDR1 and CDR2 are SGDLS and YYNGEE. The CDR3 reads CASSVNLATYEQYF. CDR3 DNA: TGTGCCAGCAGCGTAAATCTAGCCACCTACGAGCAGTACTTC.

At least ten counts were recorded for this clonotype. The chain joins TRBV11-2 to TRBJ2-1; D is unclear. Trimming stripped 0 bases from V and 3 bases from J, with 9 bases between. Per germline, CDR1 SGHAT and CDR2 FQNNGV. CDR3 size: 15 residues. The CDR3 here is CASSLENTNYNEQFF. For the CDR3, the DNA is TGTGCCAGCAGCTTAGAAAACACAAACTACAATGAGCAGTTCTTC.

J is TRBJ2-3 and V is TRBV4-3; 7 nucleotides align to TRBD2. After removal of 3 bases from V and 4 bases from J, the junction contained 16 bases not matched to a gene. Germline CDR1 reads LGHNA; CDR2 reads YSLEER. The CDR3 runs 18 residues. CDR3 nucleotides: TGCGCCAGCAGCCATTTCTACCGGGCTAGCGGCAATTCAGATACGCAGTATTTT. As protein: CASSHFYRASGNSDTQYF.

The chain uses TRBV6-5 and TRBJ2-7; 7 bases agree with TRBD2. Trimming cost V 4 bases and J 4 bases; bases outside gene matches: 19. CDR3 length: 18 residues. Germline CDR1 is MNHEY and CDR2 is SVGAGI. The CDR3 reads CASSLPWGGRESLYEQYF. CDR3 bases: TGTGCCAGCAGTTTGCCCTGGGGGGGGAGGGAATCCCTATACGAGCAGTACTTC.

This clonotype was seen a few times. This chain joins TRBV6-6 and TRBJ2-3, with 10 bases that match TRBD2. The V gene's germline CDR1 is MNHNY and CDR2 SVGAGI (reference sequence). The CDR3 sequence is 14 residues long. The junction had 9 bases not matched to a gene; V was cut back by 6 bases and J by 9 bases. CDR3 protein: CASRAAGGIVTQYF. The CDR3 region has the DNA TGTGCCAGCAGGGCAGCGGGGGGGATTGTGACGCAGTATTTT.

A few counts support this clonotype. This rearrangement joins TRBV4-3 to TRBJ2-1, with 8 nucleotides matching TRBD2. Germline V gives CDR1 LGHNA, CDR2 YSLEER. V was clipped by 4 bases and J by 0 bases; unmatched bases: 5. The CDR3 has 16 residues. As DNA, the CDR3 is TGCGCCAGCAGCCCAGAGCGGGGGAGCTCCTACAATGAGCAGTTCTTC. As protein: CASSPERGSSYNEQFF.

The CDR3 region is CATTSGGRYNEQYF. In nucleotides, the CDR3 is TGTGCCACAACTAGCGGGGGCCGGTACAATGAGCAGTACTTC. The chain uses TRBV10-3 and TRBJ2-7, with 11 bases fitting TRBD2. Unmatched junction bases numbered 12, after V lost 10 bases and J lost 7 bases. Germline V gene data show CDR1 as ENHRY and CDR2 as SYGVKD. CDR3 size: 14 residues.